This T cell receptor beta chain appears in the sequencing data of a study of blood T cell repertoires in COVID-19. Study-wide background: Both acute and convalescent COVID-19 samples were obtained from the United States, Italy and Spain. T cells, B-cell-depleted T cells, or PBMCs supplied cDNA or gDNA.

In the original workflow: Reference gene primer amplification in the assay estimated nucleated cell counts. Profiled with immunoSEQ multiplex PCR; TCRdb holds only in-frame clones, not every one. The DNA was the basis for D and trimming; V, J and clone size are from that table. The sample lists 250,000 to 350,000 clones; around 89% were seen once. The germline V gene encodes CDR1 KGHSH and CDR2 LQKENI. The CDR3 has 15 residues. J lost 3 bases, V lost 3 bases, and 5 bases had no gene match. This clonotype originated in a woman aged 25 to 39 who had recovered from COVID-19. The chain uses TRBV18 and TRBJ2-5; 9 bases are a match to TRBD1. The sample consisted of peripheral blood. CDR3 bases: TGTGCCAGCTCACCGCGGACAGGGGCAGAAGAGACCCAGTACTTC. This gives the protein CASSPRTGAEETQYF.